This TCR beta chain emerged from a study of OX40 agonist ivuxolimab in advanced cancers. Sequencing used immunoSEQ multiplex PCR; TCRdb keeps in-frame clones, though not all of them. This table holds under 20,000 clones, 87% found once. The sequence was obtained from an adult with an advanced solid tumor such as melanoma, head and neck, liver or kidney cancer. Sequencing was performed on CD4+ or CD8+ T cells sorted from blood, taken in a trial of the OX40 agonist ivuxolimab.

The CDR3 loop is CASKLRDRYGYTF. CDR3 DNA sequence: TGTGCCAGCAAACTCCGGGACAGATATGGCTACACCTTC. V usage is TRBV6-5 and J usage is TRBJ1-2, with 7 bases fitting TRBD1. The CDR3 runs 13 residues. The V segment lost 7 bases and the J segment 5 bases; nucleotides outside the gene matches: 7. Germline V gene data show CDR1 as MNHEY and CDR2 as SVGAGI.